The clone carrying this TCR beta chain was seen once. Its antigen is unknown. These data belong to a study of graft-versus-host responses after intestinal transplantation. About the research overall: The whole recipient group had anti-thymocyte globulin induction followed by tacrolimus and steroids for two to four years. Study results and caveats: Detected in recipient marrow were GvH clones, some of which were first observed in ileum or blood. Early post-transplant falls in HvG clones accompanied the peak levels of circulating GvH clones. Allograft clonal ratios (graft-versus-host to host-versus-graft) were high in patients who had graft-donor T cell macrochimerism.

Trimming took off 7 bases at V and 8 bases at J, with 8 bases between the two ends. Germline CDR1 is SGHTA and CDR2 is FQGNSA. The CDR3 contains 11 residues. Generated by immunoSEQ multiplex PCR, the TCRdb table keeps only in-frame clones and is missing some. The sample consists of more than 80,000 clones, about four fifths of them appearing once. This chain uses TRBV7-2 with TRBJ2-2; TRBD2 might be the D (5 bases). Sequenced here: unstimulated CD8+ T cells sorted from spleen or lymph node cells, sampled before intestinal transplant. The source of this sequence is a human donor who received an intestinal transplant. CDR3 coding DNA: TGTGCCAGCACCAGGACTGGGGAGCTGTTTTTT. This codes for CASTRTGELFF.